The 26 T cell receptor beta chains below come from one sample, sequenced in a study of shared clonotypes between healthy human individuals. Produced via immunoSEQ multiplex PCR; TCRdb's table is partial and in-frame only. The sample lists 950,000 to 1,100,000 clones, about 84% occurring once. Sequenced material: memory CD4+ T cells from PBMCs. As to subset: CD45RA-negative fraction. The receptors derive from a man between 18 and 35 years old in good health. Some clones in this sample may be carry-over from other donors' samples.

The chain has TRBV2 and TRBJ1-2; D perhaps matches TRBD1 (5 bases). Germline V gives CDR1 SNHLY, CDR2 FYNNEI. The CDR3 is made up of 15 amino acids. Trimming took off 2 bases at V and 0 bases at J, with 10 bases between the two ends. CDR3 bases: TGTGCCAGCAGTGAATGGGGGAAAGCTAACTATGGCTACACCTTC. Protein: CASSEWGKANYGYTF.

V usage is TRBV19 and J usage is TRBJ2-2, with D perhaps given as TRBD1 or TRBD2 (5 bases each). Germline V gives CDR1 LNHDA, CDR2 SQIVND (reference sequence). This CDR3 region has 15 residues. Trimming took off 5 bases at V and 5 bases at J, with 15 bases between the two ends. This chain's CDR3 is CASSLLQGRTGELFF. The CDR3 DNA sequence: TGTGCCAGTAGTCTCCTCCAGGGACGGACCGGGGAGCTGTTTTTT.

The chain uses TRBV28 and TRBJ1-5; TRBD1 matches 7 bases. The CDR3 totals 16 residues. Germline V gene lookup returns CDR1 MDHEN and CDR2 SYDVKM. V was clipped by 7 bases and J by 2 bases; unmatched bases: 11. In DNA form, the CDR3 reads TGTGCCAGCAAAGGTAGACAGGGCCTTCGCAATCAGCCCCAGCATTTT. Its protein product is CASKGRQGLRNQPQHF.

V and J are TRBV30 and TRBJ2-7, with TRBD1 as a possible D gene (5 bases). CDR1 and CDR2 (germline): GTSNPN, SVGIG (reference sequence). The length of the CDR3 is 16 residues. V gave up 2 bases and J gave up 2 bases, with 19 bases separating them. The CDR3 coding sequence is TGTGCCTGGAGTCCCGTTGGGGCTGTAGGGGCCTACGAGCAGTACTTC. This encodes CAWSPVGAVGAYEQYF.

The chain couples TRBV20-1 to TRBJ2-7, with D unresolved. The V gene lost 6 bases and the J gene lost 5 bases, with 11 bases spanning the gap. Germline V CDR1 and CDR2: DFQATT, SNEGSKA (reference sequence). This CDR3 has 11 residues. The CDR3 loop is CSAKLWDEQYF. In DNA, the CDR3 is TGCAGTGCCAAACTCTGGGACGAGCAGTACTTC.

The chain links TRBV7-2 to TRBJ1-1; unclear D gene. From germline, CDR1 is SGHTA and CDR2 FQGNSA. V was pared by 3 bases and J by 10 bases, with 15 bases between. CDR3 length: 13 amino acids. CDR3 loop: CASSFGGYAGAFF. The CDR3 nucleotides read TGTGCCAGCAGCTTTGGTGGCTATGCGGGAGCTTTCTTT.

The J gene is TRBJ2-1, the V gene TRBV7-3; 7 bases fit TRBD2. The V and J ends lost 8 bases and 1 base, in that order; junction bases with no gene match: 26. This CDR3 is built from 21 residues. Germline CDR1 is SGHTA and CDR2 is FQGTGA. In DNA form, the CDR3 reads TGTGCCAGCGCCCGGATCGGGGCGGGAGATGGGGATAGATTGTCCTACAATGAGCAGTTCTTC. Its translation: CASARIGAGDGDRLSYNEQFF.

The chain couples TRBV7-9 to TRBJ2-5; D is unresolved. CDR1 SEHNR and CDR2 FQNEAQ come from the germline V gene (reference sequence). V dropped 7 bases and J dropped 1 base, with 10 bases sitting between them. The CDR3 sequence is 13 residues long. The CDR3 sequence: CASTFGPQETQYF. The CDR3 DNA reads TGTGCCAGCACCTTCGGGCCCCAAGAGACCCAGTACTTC.

This clone showed up just a few times. The V gene is TRBV28, the J gene TRBJ2-3; 11 bases are a match to TRBD2. J gave up 0 bases and V 2 bases, and 7 bases lay outside the gene matches. This CDR3 has 18 amino acids. The V gene's germline CDR1 is MDHEN and CDR2 SYDVKM. The CDR3 is CASSLNSGRGSSTDTQYF. The CDR3 coding sequence is TGTGCCAGCAGTTTAAATAGCGGGAGGGGGTCTAGCACAGATACGCAGTATTTT. Variable domain in full (rest from reference TRBV28 and TRBJ2-3): DVKVTQSSRYLVKRTGEKVFLECVQDMDHENMFWYRQDPGLGLRLIYFSYDVKMKEKGDIPEGYSVSREKKERFSLILESASTNQTSMYLCASSLNSGRGSSTDTQYFGPGTRLTVL.

The chain is built from TRBV13 and TRBJ1-3, with D possibly matching TRBD1 (5 bases). This CDR3 comprises 17 residues. V lost 4 bases and J lost 3, with 19 bases in between. The germline CDR1 and CDR2 sequences are PRHDT and FYEKMQ (reference sequence). Here the CDR3 reads CASSSLLPGGSGNTIYF. CDR3 nucleotide sequence: TGTGCCAGCAGCTCGCTCTTACCCGGGGGGAGTGGAAACACCATATATTTT. The full variable domain, its missing parts supplied by reference TRBV13 and TRBJ1-3, is AAGVIQSPRHLIKEKRETATLKCYPIPRHDTVYWYQQGPGQDPQFLISFYEKMQSDKGSIPDRFSAQQFSDYHSELNMSSLELGDSALYFCASSSLLPGGSGNTIYFGEGSWLTVV.

The chain couples TRBV30 to TRBJ1-4; D ambiguous. V lost 4 bases, J lost 11 bases, and 17 bases lay in between. Germline values: CDR1 GTSNPN, CDR2 SVGIG (reference sequence). The CDR3 contains 13 residues. CDR3 in amino acids: CAWTLGSSEKLFF. CDR3 DNA sequence: TGTGCCTGGACCCTAGGGTCAAGCGAGAAACTGTTTTTT.

A note on this clone: Distinct nucleotide sequences in the sample also encode this CDR3. The rearrangement joins TRBV28 to TRBJ1-2, with a possible D match to TRBD1 (5 bases). Germline CDR1 MDHEN, CDR2 SYDVKM. V was clipped by 4 bases and J by 3 bases, with 6 bases between them. The CDR3 is 12 amino acids. CDR3 sequence: CASSSTDYGYTF. Here the CDR3 DNA reads TGTGCCAGCAGTTCGACAGACTATGGCTACACCTTC.

This rearrangement joins TRBV6-6 to TRBJ2-3; the match to TRBD1 covers 7 bases. Per the germline V gene, CDR1 is MNHNY and CDR2 is SVGAGI (reference sequence). The CDR3 length is 14 residues. The V gene end was trimmed by 6 bases and the J gene end by 8 bases; junction bases not matched to a gene: 11. The CDR3 region has the DNA TGTGCCAGCAGGGCTCGGCAGGGGGTGGGTACGCAGTATTTT. Protein product: CASRARQGVGTQYF.

The rearrangement joins TRBV28 to TRBJ1-4, with D tentatively TRBD1 (5 bases). V was trimmed by 7 bases and J by 7 bases, leaving 19 bases between them. CDR3 length equals 15 residues. Germline V gene data show CDR1 as MDHEN and CDR2 as SYDVKM. The CDR3 spells CASTAQDGGAEKLFF. Here the CDR3 DNA reads TGTGCCAGCACCGCCCAAGATGGCGGGGCTGAAAAACTGTTTTTT.

As concerns this clone: The sample holds other DNA sequences that translate to the same CDR3. J is TRBJ2-3 and V is TRBV5-1; D is ambiguous. This CDR3 comprises 12 residues. V lost 2 bases to trimming and J lost 5 bases, with 6 bases between them. Looked up from germline, CDR1 is SGHRS and CDR2 is YFSETQ. Here the CDR3 reads CASSLSGDTQYF. CDR3 bases: TGCGCCAGCAGCTTATCGGGAGATACGCAGTATTTT.

V gene TRBV7-9 combines with J gene TRBJ2-2; the D is unclear. The CDR3 runs to 14 residues. The V end lost 5 bases, the J end lost 3 bases, and 10 bases lay between the germline ends. The germline V gene has CDR1 SEHNR and CDR2 FQNEAQ (reference sequence). The CDR3: CASSPLSDTGELFF. The CDR3 coding sequence is TGTGCCAGCAGCCCCCTTAGTGACACCGGGGAGCTGTTTTTT.

The chain has TRBV19 and TRBJ1-1; TRBD1 agrees at 7 bases. The junction had 9 bases not matched to a gene; V was cut back by 5 bases and J by 3 bases. The germline V gene encodes CDR1 LNHDA and CDR2 SQIVND (reference sequence). This CDR3 contains 15 residues. The CDR3: CASSPIQGFDTEAFF. The DNA for the CDR3 is TGTGCCAGTAGTCCGATACAGGGGTTTGACACTGAAGCTTTCTTT.

The genes are TRBV28 and TRBJ1-1, with D perhaps TRBD1 (5 bases). With 5 bases removed from V and 3 bases from J, the gap between germline ends came to 25 bases. Germline V gene sequence: CDR1 MDHEN, CDR2 SYDVKM. CDR3 length: 18 amino acids. CDR3 sequence reads: CASSENRGKFTWYTEAFF. In DNA, the CDR3 is TGTGCCAGCAGTGAGAATCGGGGGAAGTTCACATGGTACACTGAAGCTTTCTTT.

The J gene is TRBJ2-5, the V gene TRBV7-2; 7 nucleotides align to TRBD2. J lost 4 bases, V lost 3 bases, and 8 bases had no gene match. The CDR3 has 15 residues. From germline, CDR1 is SGHTA and CDR2 FQGNSA. This chain's CDR3 is CASSFRGSSAETQYF. The CDR3 DNA is TGTGCCAGCAGCTTCCGCGGGAGTAGTGCAGAGACCCAGTACTTC.

This clone was picked up one time. The gene calls are TRBV5-1 and TRBJ1-4; 7 positions agree with TRBD1. CDR3 size: 15 residues. CDR1 is SGHRS, CDR2 YFSETQ, per germline. V gave up 0 bases and J gave up 5 bases; unmatched junction bases: 4. The CDR3 spells CASSLAQGGNEKLFF. CDR3 in DNA: TGCGCCAGCAGCTTGGCTCAGGGGGGAAATGAAAAACTGTTTTTT.

This clone was recorded once. The chain has TRBV6-1 and TRBJ2-5; tentative D call: TRBD1 (6 bases). CDR1 is MNHNS, CDR2 SASEGT, per germline. The length of the CDR3 is 13 residues. The germline V and J ends were trimmed by 6 bases and 5 bases, with 13 bases remaining between them. CDR3 amino acids: CASSSTGTETQYF. The CDR3 bases are TGTGCCAGCAGCTCCACAGGGACGGAGACCCAGTACTTC.

This clone was detected only a few times. The chain is built from TRBV4-2 and TRBJ2-3; 13 positions match TRBD2. Germline trimming cut 4 bases from V and 0 bases from J; bases unmatched to any gene: 13. From germline, CDR1 is LGHNA and CDR2 YNFKEQ. This CDR3 is built from 20 residues. The DNA for the CDR3 is TGTGCCAGCAGCCGGGTCGCGCGGACTAGCGGGAGCGCAAGCACAGATACGCAGTATTTT. It codes for CASSRVARTSGSASTDTQYF.

The gene calls are TRBV4-3 and TRBJ2-7; 7 bases line up with TRBD2. The CDR3 is made up of 14 amino acids. The V gene end was trimmed by 0 bases and the J gene end by 5 bases; junction bases not matched to a gene: 4. Germline lookup yields CDR1 LGHNA and CDR2 YSLEER. The CDR3 sequence: CASSQESSGDEQYF. The CDR3 bases are TGCGCCAGCAGCCAAGAGTCTAGCGGTGACGAGCAGTACTTC.

V is TRBV5-1 and J is TRBJ1-1; D unresolved. Looked up from germline, CDR1 is SGHRS and CDR2 is YFSETQ. V shed 6 bases and J shed 0 bases, with 15 bases lying between them. The CDR3 runs 15 residues. CDR3 sequence (DNA): TGCGCCAGCAACCCCGCGGGAAACATGAACACTGAAGCTTTCTTT. This encodes CASNPAGNMNTEAFF.

V usage is TRBV5-1 and J usage is TRBJ2-3; 7 bases are shared with TRBD1. The CDR3 totals 13 residues. V was clipped by 5 bases and J by 2 bases; unmatched bases: 2. CDR1 SGHRS and CDR2 YFSETQ come from the germline V gene. CDR3 in DNA: TGCGCCAGCAGACAGGGGACCACAGATACGCAGTATTTT. Its translation: CASRQGTTDTQYF.

To note about this clone: This same CDR3 is encoded by further DNA sequences in the sample. This chain joins TRBV9 and TRBJ1-2; D uncertain. The V gene lost 3 bases and the J gene lost 2 bases, with 2 bases spanning the gap. Per the germline V gene, CDR1 is SGDLS and CDR2 is YYNGEE. This CDR3 contains 11 residues. In DNA, the CDR3 is TGTGCCAGCAGCGCAAACTATGGCTACACCTTC. Protein product: CASSANYGYTF.